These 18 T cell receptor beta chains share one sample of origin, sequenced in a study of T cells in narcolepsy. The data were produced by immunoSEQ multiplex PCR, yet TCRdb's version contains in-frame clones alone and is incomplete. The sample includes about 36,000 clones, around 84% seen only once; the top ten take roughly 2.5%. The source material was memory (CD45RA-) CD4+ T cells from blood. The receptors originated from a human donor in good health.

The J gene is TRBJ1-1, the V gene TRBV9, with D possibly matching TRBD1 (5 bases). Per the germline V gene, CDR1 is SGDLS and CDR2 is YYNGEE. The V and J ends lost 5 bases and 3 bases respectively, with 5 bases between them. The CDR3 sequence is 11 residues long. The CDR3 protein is CASRGDTEAFF. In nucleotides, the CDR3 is TGTGCCAGCAGGGGGGACACTGAAGCTTTCTTT.

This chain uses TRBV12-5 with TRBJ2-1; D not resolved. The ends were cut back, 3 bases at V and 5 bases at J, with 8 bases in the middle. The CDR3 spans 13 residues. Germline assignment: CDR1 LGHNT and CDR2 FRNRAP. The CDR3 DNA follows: TGTGCTAGTGGTTTTGACTTGGACAATGAGCAGTTCTTC. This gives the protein CASGFDLDNEQFF.

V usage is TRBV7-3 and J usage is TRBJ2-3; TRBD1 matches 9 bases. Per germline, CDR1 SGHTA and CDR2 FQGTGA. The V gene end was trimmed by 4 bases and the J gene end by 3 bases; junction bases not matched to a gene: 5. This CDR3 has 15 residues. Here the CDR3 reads CASSYGDRVTDTQYF. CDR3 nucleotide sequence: TGTGCCAGCAGCTACGGGGACAGGGTTACAGATACGCAGTATTTT. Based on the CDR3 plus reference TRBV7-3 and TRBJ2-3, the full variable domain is GAGVSQTPSNKVTEKGKYVELRCDPISGHTALYWYRQSLGQGPEFLIYFQGTGAADDSGLPNDRFFAVRPEGSVSTLKIQRTERGDSAVYLCASSYGDRVTDTQYFGPGTRLTVL.

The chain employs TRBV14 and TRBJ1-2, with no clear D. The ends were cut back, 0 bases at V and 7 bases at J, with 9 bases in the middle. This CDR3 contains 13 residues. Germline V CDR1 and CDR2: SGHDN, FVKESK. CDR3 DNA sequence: TGTGCCAGCAGCCAAGACAGGTTGCCTGGCTACACCTTC. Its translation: CASSQDRLPGYTF. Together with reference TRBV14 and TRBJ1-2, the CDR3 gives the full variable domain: EAGVTQFPSHSVIEKGQTVTLRCDPISGHDNLYWYRRVMGKEIKFLLHFVKESKQDESGMPNNRFLAERTGGTYSTLKVQPAELEDSGVYFCASSQDRLPGYTFGSGTRLTVV.

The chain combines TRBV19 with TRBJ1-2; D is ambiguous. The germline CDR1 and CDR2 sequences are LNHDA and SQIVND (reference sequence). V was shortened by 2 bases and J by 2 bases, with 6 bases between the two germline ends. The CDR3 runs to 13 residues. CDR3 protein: CASSITLNYGYTF. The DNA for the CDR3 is TGTGCCAGTAGTATAACGCTGAACTATGGCTACACCTTC.

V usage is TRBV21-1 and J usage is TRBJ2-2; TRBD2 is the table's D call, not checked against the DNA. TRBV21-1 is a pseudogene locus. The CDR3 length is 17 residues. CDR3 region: CASSTNQTTQHTGELFF. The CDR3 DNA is TGTGCCAGCAGCACAAACCAGACGACTCAGCACACCGGGGAGCTGTTTTTT.

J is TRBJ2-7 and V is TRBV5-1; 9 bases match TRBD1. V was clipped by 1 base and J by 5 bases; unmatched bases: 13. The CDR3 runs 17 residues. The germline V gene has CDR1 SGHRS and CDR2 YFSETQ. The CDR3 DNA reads TGCGCCAGCAGCTTGTGGGTACGCGGACAGGGGACCCACGAGCAGTACTTC. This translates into CASSLWVRGQGTHEQYF.

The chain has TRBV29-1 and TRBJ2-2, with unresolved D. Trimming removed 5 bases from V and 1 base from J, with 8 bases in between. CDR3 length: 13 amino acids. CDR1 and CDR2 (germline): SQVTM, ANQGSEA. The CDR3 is CSVRTQNTGELFF. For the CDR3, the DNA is TGCAGCGTTCGGACCCAGAACACCGGGGAGCTGTTTTTT.

In nucleotides, the CDR3 is TGTGCCACCAGCAGAGGGGGGTCCCTAGCCAGTGAGCAGTTCTTC. Amino acids: CATSRGGSLASEQFF. This chain links TRBV15 with TRBJ2-1, with D perhaps TRBD1 or TRBD2 (5 bases each). The V gene's germline CDR1 is LNHNV and CDR2 YYDKDF (reference sequence). The ends were cut back, 1 base at V and 9 bases at J, with 16 bases in the middle. CDR3 length: 15 residues.

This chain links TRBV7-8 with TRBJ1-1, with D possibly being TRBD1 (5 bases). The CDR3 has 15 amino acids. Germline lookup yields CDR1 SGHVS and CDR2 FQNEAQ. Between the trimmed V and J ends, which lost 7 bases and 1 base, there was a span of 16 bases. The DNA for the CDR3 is TGTGCCAGCATTGACAGTCGAGACTGGAACACTGAAGCTTTCTTT. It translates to CASIDSRDWNTEAFF.

DNA for the CDR3: TGCGCCAGCAGCCCCGGACAGGGCCCCACAGATACGCAGTATTTT. Translation gives CASSPGQGPTDTQYF. This chain joins TRBV5-1 and TRBJ2-3; 8 bases line up with TRBD1. V lost 4 bases to trimming and J lost 2 bases; unmatched junction nucleotides: 6. This CDR3 is 15 amino acids long. Looked up from germline, CDR1 is SGHRS and CDR2 is YFSETQ.

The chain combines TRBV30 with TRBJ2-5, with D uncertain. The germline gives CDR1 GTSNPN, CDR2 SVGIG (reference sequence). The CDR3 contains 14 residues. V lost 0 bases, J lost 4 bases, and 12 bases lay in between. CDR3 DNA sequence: TGTGCCTGGAGTGTGGCTTCATCGGGAGAGACCCAGTACTTC. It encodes CAWSVASSGETQYF.

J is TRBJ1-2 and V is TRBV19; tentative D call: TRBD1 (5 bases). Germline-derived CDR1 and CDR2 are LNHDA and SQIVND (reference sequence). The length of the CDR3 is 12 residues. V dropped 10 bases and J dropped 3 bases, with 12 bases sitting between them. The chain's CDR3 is CATSARDYGYTF. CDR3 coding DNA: TGTGCCACCTCCGCCAGGGACTATGGCTACACCTTC.

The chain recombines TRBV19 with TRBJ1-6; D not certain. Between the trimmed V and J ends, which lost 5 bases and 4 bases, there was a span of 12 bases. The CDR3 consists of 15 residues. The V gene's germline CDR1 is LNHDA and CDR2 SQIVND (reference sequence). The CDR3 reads CASSYSVDYNSPLHF. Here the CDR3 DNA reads TGTGCCAGTAGTTATTCGGTCGATTATAATTCACCCCTCCACTTT.

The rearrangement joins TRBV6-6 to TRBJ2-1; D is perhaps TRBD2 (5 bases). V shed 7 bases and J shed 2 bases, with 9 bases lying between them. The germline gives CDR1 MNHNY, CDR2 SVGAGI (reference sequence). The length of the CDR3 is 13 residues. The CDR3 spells CASMRVAYNEQFF. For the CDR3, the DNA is TGTGCCAGCATGAGGGTGGCCTACAATGAGCAGTTCTTC.

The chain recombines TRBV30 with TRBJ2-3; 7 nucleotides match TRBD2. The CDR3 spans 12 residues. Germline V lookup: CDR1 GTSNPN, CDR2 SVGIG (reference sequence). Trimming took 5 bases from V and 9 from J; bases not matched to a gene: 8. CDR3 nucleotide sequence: TGTGCCTGGGAAGCGGGGTTCCTGACGCAGTATTTT. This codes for CAWEAGFLTQYF.

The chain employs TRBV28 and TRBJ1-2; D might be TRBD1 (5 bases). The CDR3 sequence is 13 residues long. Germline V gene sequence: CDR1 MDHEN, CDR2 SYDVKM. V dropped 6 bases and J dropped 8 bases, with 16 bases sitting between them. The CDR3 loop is CASRSPGAGGYTF. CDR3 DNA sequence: TGTGCCAGCAGATCCCCTGGGGCCGGGGGCTACACCTTC.

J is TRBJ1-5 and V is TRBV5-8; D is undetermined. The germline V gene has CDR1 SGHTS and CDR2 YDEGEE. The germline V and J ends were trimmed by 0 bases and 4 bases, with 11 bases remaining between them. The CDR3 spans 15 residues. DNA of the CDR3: TGTGCCAGCAGCTTGGCCGGGCAGCTGAATCAGCCCCAGCATTTT. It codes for CASSLAGQLNQPQHF.